This T cell receptor (beta chain) comes out of a study of post-analysis software for immune sequencing data (dated by TCRdb to 2013 to 2016). Background on the whole study: Recorded disease courses included relapsing-remitting, secondary progressive and progressive-relapsing multiple sclerosis, with some patients lacking subtype annotation. A subset of samples was prepared in parallel using single-end sample barcoding, then pooled and co-amplified after Illumina adapter ligation. The multiple sclerosis patient repertoires were compared with 11 previously published healthy control repertoires from donors aged roughly 6 to 27 years. The paper as a whole reports these results and caveats: Patients showed significantly higher frequencies than controls for roughly 5 TRBV segments, among them TRBV5-6, TRBV5-1 and TRBV20-1. The control group was slightly older than the multiple sclerosis patient group. Compared with controls, multiple sclerosis patients had significantly lower normalized Chao1 diversity, a finding suggesting substantial peripheral T-cell clonal expansion. Direct clustering with F measure revealed strong co-clustering of samples prepared in the same batch, which led to a batch-effect correction.

The CDR3 contains 13 residues, cysteine and phenylalanine counted. The DNA shown is the 39-base CDR3, in frame from base 1. For CDR1 and CDR2, the germline V gene (reference sequence) lists DFQATT and SNEGSKA. Libraries were made using PCR. Sequenced on an Illumina HiSeq 2500. To reduce PCR and sequencing biases, unique molecular identifiers were built into the TCR beta cDNA libraries. Every 1 to 10 million input T cells yielded around 500,000 cDNA molecules, meaning each molecule approximated one T cell. Patient libraries were prepared and sequenced with the same protocol used for the earlier healthy control dataset. Within a given batch, samples were prepared together, multiplexed and sequenced on the same HiSeq lane. As for the original processing: Raw barcoded reads were processed with MIGEC, and single-read molecular identifier groups were discarded before consensus assembly and CDR3 extraction. VDJtools was used for post-analysis of the clonotype tables, with diversity normalized by down-sampling every dataset to the smallest sample size. Repertoire overlap clustering matched CDR3 amino acid but not nucleotide sequences to correct batch-related cross-sample contamination. Clones were called with MiXCR by TCRdb after fastp trimmed the public reads at Q25, and only in-frame beta chains were retained. CDR3 protein sequences are deduplicated, and each keeps its most common genes and DNA. These V and J calls are TCRdb output, not the study's own analysis. For this sample the table gives roughly 580,000 distinct CDR3 sequences, of which roughly 46% were detected only once. The ten largest clones add up to about 1.8% of the sample.

TCR beta repertoires were profiled from peripheral blood of about a dozen young patients with multiple sclerosis to demonstrate the VDJtools post-analysis software. Multiple sclerosis patients were children and adolescents aged roughly 6 to 16 years. As concerns this clonotype: Its antigen specificity is not known. Base-call qualities are not available, and no considerably larger clone is one nucleotide away.

Sequences were obtained from blood. The receptor was isolated from a girl aged 10 to 17 with multiple sclerosis. The chain couples TRBV20-1 to TRBJ2-5; the D segment may tentatively be TRBD1 or TRBD2, each giving 5 matched bases. The DNA matches TRBJ2-7 better at its end, which makes the J call doubtful. CDR3 sequence: CSASSGPKDEQYF. The base sequence is TGCAGTGCTAGCTCGGGACCTAAGGACGAGCAGTACTTC.